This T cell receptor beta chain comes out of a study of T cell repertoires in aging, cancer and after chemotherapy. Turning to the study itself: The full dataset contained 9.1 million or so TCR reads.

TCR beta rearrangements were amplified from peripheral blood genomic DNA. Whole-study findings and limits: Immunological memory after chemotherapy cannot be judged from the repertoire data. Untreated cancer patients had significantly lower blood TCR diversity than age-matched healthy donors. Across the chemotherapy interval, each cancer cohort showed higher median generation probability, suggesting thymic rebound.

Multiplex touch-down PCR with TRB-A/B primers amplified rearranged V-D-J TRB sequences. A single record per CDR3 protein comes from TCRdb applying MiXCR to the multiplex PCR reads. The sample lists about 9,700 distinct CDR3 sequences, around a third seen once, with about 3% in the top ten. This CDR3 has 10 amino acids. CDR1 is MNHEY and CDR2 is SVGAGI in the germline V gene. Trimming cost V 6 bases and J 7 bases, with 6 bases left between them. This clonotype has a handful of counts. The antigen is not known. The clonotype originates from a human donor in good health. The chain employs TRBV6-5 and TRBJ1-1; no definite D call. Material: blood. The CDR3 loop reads CASRGLEAFF. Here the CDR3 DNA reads TGTGCCAGCAGAGGGCTTGAAGCTTTCTTT.